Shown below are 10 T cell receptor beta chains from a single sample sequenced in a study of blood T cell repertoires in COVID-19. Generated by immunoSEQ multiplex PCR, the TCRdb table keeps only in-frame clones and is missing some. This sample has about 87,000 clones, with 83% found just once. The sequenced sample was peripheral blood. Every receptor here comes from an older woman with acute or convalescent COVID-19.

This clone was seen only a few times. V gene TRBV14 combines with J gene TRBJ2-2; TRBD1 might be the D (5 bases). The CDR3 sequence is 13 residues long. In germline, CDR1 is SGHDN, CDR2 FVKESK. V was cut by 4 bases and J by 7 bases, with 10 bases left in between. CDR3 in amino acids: CASSPRVLGELFF. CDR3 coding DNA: TGTGCCAGCAGCCCCAGGGTACTCGGGGAGCTGTTTTTT.

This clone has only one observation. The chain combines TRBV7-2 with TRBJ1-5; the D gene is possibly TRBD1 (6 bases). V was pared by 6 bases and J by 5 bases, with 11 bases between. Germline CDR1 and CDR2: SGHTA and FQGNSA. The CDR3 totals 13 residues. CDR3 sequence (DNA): TGTGCCAGCAGTTTACAGGGTTATCAGCCCCAGCATTTT. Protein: CASSLQGYQPQHF.

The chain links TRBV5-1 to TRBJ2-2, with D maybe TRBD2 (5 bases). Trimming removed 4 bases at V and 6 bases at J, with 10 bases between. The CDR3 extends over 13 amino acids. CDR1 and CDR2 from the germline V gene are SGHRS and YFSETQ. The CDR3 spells CASSLDFSGELFF. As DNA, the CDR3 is TGCGCCAGCAGCCTGGACTTTTCCGGGGAGCTGTTTTTT.

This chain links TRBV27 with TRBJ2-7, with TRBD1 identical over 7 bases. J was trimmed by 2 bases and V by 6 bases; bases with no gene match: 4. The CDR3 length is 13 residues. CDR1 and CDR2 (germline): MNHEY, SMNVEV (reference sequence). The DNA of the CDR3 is TGTGCCAGCAGCGACAGGGTTGCCTACGAGCAGTACTTC. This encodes CASSDRVAYEQYF.

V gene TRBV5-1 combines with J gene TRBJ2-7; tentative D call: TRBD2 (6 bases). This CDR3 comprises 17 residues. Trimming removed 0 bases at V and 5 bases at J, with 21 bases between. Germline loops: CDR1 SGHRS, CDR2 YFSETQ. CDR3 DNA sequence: TGCGCCAGCAGCTTGGATAACGGACTACCCGGGCGGGACGAGCAGTACTTC. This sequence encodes CASSLDNGLPGRDEQYF. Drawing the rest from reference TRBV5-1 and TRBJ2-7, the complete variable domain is KAGVTQTPRYLIKTRGQQVTLSCSPISGHRSVSWYQQTPGQGLQFLFEYFSETQRNKGNFPGRFSGRQFSNSRSEMNVSTLELGDSALYLCASSLDNGLPGRDEQYFGPGTRLTVT.

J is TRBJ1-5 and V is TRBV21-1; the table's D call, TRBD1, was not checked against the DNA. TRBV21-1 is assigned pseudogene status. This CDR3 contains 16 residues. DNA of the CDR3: TGTGCCAGCAGCTTACTGGGAACAGGGGATAATCAGCCCCAGCATTTT. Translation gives CASSLLGTGDNQPQHF.

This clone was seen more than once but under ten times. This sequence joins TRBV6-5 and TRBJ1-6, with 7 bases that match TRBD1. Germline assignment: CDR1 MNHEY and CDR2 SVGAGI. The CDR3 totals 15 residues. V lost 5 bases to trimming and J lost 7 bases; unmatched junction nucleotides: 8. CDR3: CASSPDRALNSPLHF. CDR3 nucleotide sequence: TGTGCCAGCAGTCCTGACAGGGCCCTAAATTCACCCCTCCACTTT.

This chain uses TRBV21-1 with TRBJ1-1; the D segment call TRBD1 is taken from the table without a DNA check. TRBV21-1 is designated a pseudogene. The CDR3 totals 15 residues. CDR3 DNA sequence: TGTGCCAGCAGCACCTTGTCCCACATGAACACTGAAGCTTTCTTT. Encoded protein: CASSTLSHMNTEAFF.

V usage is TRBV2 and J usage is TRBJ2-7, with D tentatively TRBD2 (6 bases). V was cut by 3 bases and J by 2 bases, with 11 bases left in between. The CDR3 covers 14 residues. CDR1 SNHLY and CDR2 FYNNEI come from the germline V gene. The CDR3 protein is CASSDAGYPYEQYF. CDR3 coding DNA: TGTGCCAGCAGTGACGCGGGGTACCCCTACGAGCAGTACTTC.

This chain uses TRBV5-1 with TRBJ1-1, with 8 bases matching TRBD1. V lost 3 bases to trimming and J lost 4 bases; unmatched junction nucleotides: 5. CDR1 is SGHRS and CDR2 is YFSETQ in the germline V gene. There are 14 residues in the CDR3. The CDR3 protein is CASSSTGAGTEAFF. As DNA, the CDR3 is TGCGCCAGCAGCTCGACAGGGGCGGGCACTGAAGCTTTCTTT.